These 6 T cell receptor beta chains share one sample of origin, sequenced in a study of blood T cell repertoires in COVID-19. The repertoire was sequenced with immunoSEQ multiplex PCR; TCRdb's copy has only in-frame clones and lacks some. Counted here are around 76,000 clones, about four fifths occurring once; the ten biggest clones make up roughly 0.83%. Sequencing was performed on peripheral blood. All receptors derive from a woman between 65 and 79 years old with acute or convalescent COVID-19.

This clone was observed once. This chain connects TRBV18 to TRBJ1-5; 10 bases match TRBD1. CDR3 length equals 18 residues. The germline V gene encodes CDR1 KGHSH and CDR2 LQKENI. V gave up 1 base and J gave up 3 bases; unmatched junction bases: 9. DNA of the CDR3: TGTGCCAGCTCACCACAGGGACAGGGGTTTGGGAACAATCAGCCCCAGCATTTT. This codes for CASSPQGQGFGNNQPQHF. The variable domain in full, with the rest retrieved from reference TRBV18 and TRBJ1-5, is NAGVMQNPRHLVRRRGQEARLRCSPMKGHSHVYWYRQLPEEGLKFMVYLQKENIIDESGMPKERFSAEFPKEGPSILRIQQVVRGDSAAYFCASSPQGQGFGNNQPQHFGDGTRLSIL.

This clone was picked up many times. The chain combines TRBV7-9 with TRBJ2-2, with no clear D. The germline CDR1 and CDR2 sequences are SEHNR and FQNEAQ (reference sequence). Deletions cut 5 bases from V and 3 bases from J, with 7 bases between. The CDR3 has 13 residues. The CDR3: CASSPGYTGELFF. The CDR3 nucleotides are TGTGCCAGCAGCCCAGGCTACACCGGGGAGCTGTTTTTT.

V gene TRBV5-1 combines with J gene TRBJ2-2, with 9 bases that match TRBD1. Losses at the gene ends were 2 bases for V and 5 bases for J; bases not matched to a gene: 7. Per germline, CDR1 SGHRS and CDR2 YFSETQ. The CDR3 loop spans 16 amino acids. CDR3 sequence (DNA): TGCGCCAGCAGCTTATCCGGGACAGGGATTACCGGGGAGCTGTTTTTT. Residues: CASSLSGTGITGELFF.

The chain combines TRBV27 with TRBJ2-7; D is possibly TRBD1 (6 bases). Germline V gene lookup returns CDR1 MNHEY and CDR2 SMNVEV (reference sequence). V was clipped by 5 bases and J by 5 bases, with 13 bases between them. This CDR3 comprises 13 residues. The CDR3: CASSPLYRDEQYF. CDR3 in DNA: TGTGCCAGCAGTCCCCTCTACAGGGACGAGCAGTACTTC.

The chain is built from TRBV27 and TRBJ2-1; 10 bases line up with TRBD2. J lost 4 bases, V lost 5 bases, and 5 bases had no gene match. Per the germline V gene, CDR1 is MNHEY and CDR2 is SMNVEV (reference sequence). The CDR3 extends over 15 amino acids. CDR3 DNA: TGTGCCAGCAGTCCAGGACTAGCGGATTACAATGAGCAGTTCTTC. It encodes CASSPGLADYNEQFF.

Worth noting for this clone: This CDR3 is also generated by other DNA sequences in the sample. CDR3 coding DNA: TGTGCCAGTAGTATAGGGGGGAGCGGGGGGCATCAGCCCCAGCATTTT. Translation: CASSIGGSGGHQPQHF. V and J are TRBV19 and TRBJ1-5; TRBD1 is a possible D gene (6 bases). CDR3 size: 16 residues. Germline-derived CDR1 and CDR2 are LNHDA and SQIVND (reference sequence). The V end was cut by 1 base, the J end by 5 bases, with 15 bases between.